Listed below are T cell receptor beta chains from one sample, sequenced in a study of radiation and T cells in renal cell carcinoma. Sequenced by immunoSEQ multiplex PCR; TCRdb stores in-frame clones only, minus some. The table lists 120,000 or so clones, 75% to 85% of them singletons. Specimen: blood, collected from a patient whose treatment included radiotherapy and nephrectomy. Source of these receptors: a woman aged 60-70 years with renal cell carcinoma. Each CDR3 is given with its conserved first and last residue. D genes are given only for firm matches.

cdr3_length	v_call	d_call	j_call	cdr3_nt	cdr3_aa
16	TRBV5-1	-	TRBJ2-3	TGCGCCAGCAGCTTGGTCCAGGGACCCACCACAGATACGCAGTATTTT	CASSLVQGPTTDTQYF
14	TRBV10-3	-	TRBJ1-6	TGTGCCATCAGGTCGGGCACTGATAATTCACCCCTCCACTTT	CAIRSGTDNSPLHF
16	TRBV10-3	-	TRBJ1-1	TGTGCCATCAGTGAGTACCCCTCTAACTTTAACACTGAAGCTTTCTTT	CAISEYPSNFNTEAFF
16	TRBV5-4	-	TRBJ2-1	TGTGCCAGCAGCTCGCCGAATCCGGGACGTAACAATGAGCAGTTCTTC	CASSSPNPGRNNEQFF
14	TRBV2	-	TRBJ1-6	TGTGCCAGCAGTGCCCGGATGGATAATTCACCCCTCCACTTT	CASSARMDNSPLHF
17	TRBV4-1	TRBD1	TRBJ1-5	TGCGCCAGCAGCCTTTTGCTGGGACAGGGAAGGAATCAGCCCCAGCATTTT	CASSLLLGQGRNQPQHF
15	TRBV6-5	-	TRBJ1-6	TGTGCCAGCAGCGAACAGGCTTTCTATAATTCACCCCTCCACTTT	CASSEQAFYNSPLHF
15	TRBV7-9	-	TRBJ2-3	TGTGCCAGCAGCTTAGCGGGACATATCACAGATACGCAGTATTTT	CASSLAGHITDTQYF
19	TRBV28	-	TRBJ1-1	TGTGCCAGCAGTTTAGCCGACTCGATGGGGGGGAACCCCTGGACTGAAGCTTTCTTT	CASSLADSMGGNPWTEAFF
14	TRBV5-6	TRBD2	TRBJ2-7	TGTGCCAGCAGTCCCCCTTCGGGAGGGTACGAGCAGTACTTC	CASSPPSGGYEQYF
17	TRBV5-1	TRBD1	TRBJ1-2	TGCGCCAGCAGCTTGGGCGGGACAGGGGCTTCTGGCTATGGCTACACCTTC	CASSLGGTGASGYGYTF
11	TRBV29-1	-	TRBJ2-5	TGCAGCGTTGAACGGGGGGAGACCCAGTACTTC	CSVERGETQYF
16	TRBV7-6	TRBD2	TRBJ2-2	TGTGCCAGCAGCTTAGCTGAACTAGCGGGCACCGGGGAGCTGTTTTTT	CASSLAELAGTGELFF
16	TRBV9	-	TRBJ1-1	TGTGCCAGCAGCGGCGGTCAGGGGATCGTAGGCACTGAAGCTTTCTTT	CASSGGQGIVGTEAFF